This entry describes one T cell receptor (beta chain). The data were taken from a study of blood T cell repertoires in COVID-19. Study overall: Samples of COVID-19 (acute and convalescent) were obtained from the United States, Italy and Spain. Sources were T cells, B-cell-depleted T cells, or PBMCs; the material itself was cDNA or gDNA.

Germline CDR1 and CDR2: LGHDT and YNNKEL (reference sequence). Trimming removed 4 bases at V and 5 bases at J, with 12 bases between. CDR3 size: 15 residues. Original handling: Estimated nucleated cell counts came from reference gene primer amplification. Profiled with immunoSEQ multiplex PCR; TCRdb holds only in-frame clones, not every one. From that table come the V and J calls and clone size; the DNA was used to work out D and trimming. There are about 70,000 clones in the sample; around 88% occur only once, and less than 15% lies in the top ten. The receptor comes from a human donor in a cohort sampled during active COVID-19. The chain has TRBV3-1 (or the pseudogene TRBV3-2) and TRBJ1-6; a possible D gene is TRBD1 (5 bases). Sequences were obtained from peripheral blood. The CDR3 here is CASSPTTANNSPLHF. The CDR3 coding sequence is TGTGCCAGCAGCCCTACGACAGCTAATAATTCACCCCTCCACTTT.